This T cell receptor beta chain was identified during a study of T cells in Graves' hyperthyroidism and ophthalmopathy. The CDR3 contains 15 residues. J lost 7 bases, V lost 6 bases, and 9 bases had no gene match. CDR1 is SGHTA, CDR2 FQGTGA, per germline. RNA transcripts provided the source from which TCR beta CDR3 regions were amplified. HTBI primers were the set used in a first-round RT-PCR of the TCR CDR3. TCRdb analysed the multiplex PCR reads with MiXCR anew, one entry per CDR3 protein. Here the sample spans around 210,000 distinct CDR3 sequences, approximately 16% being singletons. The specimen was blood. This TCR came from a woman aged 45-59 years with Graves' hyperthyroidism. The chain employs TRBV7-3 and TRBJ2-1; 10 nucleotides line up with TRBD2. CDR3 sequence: CASRPAGGNTNEQFF. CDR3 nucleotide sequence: TGTGCCAGCAGGCCAGCGGGAGGGAACACAAATGAGCAGTTCTTC.